Following are 21 T cell receptor beta chains from one sample sequenced in a study of CD8 T cells in Susac syndrome. An amount of RNA that ranged from roughly 0.45 to 1 ug was reverse transcribed with random hexamers. Each CDR3 protein is one row after TCRdb ran MiXCR on the immunoSEQ multiplex PCR reads. The data show 170,000 or so distinct CDR3 sequences, 85% to 95% seen once. Sequencing used CD4+ T cells from PBMCs. These receptors were collected from a human donor with multiple sclerosis.

The genes are TRBV18 and TRBJ2-4; TRBD2 is a possible D gene (6 bases). V lost 3 bases to trimming and J lost 7 bases, with 10 bases between them. The CDR3 spans 13 residues. Germline V gene sequence: CDR1 KGHSH, CDR2 LQKENI. CDR3 in amino acids: CASSPEGLNIQYF. As DNA, the CDR3 is TGTGCCAGCTCACCGGAGGGGTTGAACATTCAGTACTTC.

J is TRBJ2-1 and V is TRBV7-3; no definite D call. V gave up 8 bases and J gave up 9 bases, with 20 bases separating them. Germline CDR1 is SGHTA and CDR2 is FQGTGA. There are 14 residues in the CDR3. CDR3 sequence reads: CASALGTSSGEQFF. The CDR3 DNA reads TGTGCCAGCGCTTTAGGCACCAGTAGTGGTGAGCAGTTCTTC.

The chain is built from TRBV29-1 and TRBJ2-7, with 7 bases identical to TRBD1. V gave up 5 bases and J gave up 3 bases; unmatched junction bases: 7. Per the germline V gene, CDR1 is SQVTM and CDR2 is ANQGSEA. There are 13 residues in the CDR3. The CDR3 protein is CSVIPGTDYEQYF. The CDR3 DNA is TGCAGCGTTATTCCCGGGACAGACTACGAGCAGTACTTC.

The V call is TRBV18, the J call TRBJ1-5, with 7 bases identical to TRBD1. CDR1 KGHSH and CDR2 LQKENI come from the germline V gene. V shed 3 bases and J 8 bases; nucleotides not matched to a gene: 10. This CDR3 spans 15 amino acids. The CDR3 region has the DNA TGTGCCAGCTCACCCGACGGGGGCCAGGGGGAGCCCCAGCATTTT. This codes for CASSPDGGQGEPQHF. Based on the CDR3 plus reference TRBV18 and TRBJ1-5, the full variable domain is NAGVMQNPRHLVRRRGQEARLRCSPMKGHSHVYWYRQLPEEGLKFMVYLQKENIIDESGMPKERFSAEFPKEGPSILRIQQVVRGDSAAYFCASSPDGGQGEPQHFGDGTRLSIL.

The genes are TRBV24-1 and TRBJ1-4; TRBD1 is a possible D gene (5 bases). The CDR3 is made up of 13 amino acids. V lost 9 bases and J lost 7, with 14 bases in between. Germline-derived CDR1 and CDR2 are KGHDR and SFDVKD. The CDR3 loop is CATGDVRGEKLFF. DNA of the CDR3: TGTGCCACCGGGGACGTTCGGGGTGAAAAACTGTTTTTT.

V gene TRBV12-3 or TRBV12-4 combines with J gene TRBJ2-5; D ambiguous. The CDR3 contains 13 residues. V gave up 3 bases and J gave up 2 bases, with 7 bases separating them. CDR3: CASSFPGQETQYF. In DNA, the CDR3 is TGTGCCAGCAGTTTTCCCGGACAAGAGACCCAGTACTTC.

This clonotype was counted between two and nine times. The chain employs TRBV11-3 and TRBJ2-7, with D tentatively TRBD2 (5 bases). V was clipped by 5 bases and J by 7 bases, with 15 bases between them. This CDR3 has 13 amino acids. In germline, CDR1 is SGHNT, CDR2 YENEEA. As DNA, the CDR3 is TGTGCCAGCAGCCTTCACCCGACGGGGGAGCAGTACTTC. Translating it yields CASSLHPTGEQYF.

The chain carries TRBV5-6 and TRBJ2-5, with 8 bases matching TRBD1. Germline V gene sequence: CDR1 SGHDT, CDR2 YYEEEE. The CDR3 length is 15 residues. J was trimmed by 5 bases and V by 0 bases; bases with no gene match: 6. CDR3 sequence reads: CASSLDWTGLETQYF. CDR3 in DNA: TGTGCCAGCAGCTTGGATTGGACAGGGCTGGAGACCCAGTACTTC. Supplemented by reference TRBV5-6 and TRBJ2-5, the full variable domain reads DAGVTQSPTHLIKTRGQQVTLRCSPKSGHDTVSWYQQALGQGPQFIFQYYEEEERQRGNFPDRFSGHQFPNYSSELNVNALLLGDSALYLCASSLDWTGLETQYFGPGTRLLVL.

V is TRBV10-3 and J is TRBJ2-3; D not certain. Per germline, CDR1 ENHRY and CDR2 SYGVKD. Deletions cut 10 bases from V and 2 bases from J, with 13 bases between. The CDR3 contains 13 residues. The CDR3 nucleotides read TGTGCCACCTCGGATCACAACACAGATACGCAGTATTTT. This encodes CATSDHNTDTQYF.

The rearrangement joins TRBV2 to TRBJ1-2; D perhaps matches TRBD1 (5 bases). The CDR3 runs to 12 residues. V lost 7 bases, J lost 7 bases, and 13 bases lay in between. The germline V gene encodes CDR1 SNHLY and CDR2 FYNNEI. CDR3 bases: TGTGCCAGCAAGGAGACAGACAGTGGCTACACCTTC. Its translation: CASKETDSGYTF. The whole variable domain, remainder taken from reference TRBV2 and TRBJ1-2, is EPEVTQTPSHQVTQMGQEVILRCVPISNHLYFYWYRQILGQKVEFLVSFYNNEISEKSEIFDDQFSVERPDGSNFTLKIRSTKLEDSAMYFCASKETDSGYTFGSGTRLTVV.

This chain uses TRBV7-2 with TRBJ1-2; perhaps TRBD1 as D (6 bases). The CDR3 sequence is 15 residues long. Trimming left V 4 bases short and J 13 bases short, with 25 bases between. Germline V gene lookup returns CDR1 SGHTA and CDR2 FQGNSA. DNA of the CDR3: TGTGCCAGCAGCTCCCCAGGGGTGGCGAGATTTTACTTCACCTTC. Its protein product is CASSSPGVARFYFTF.

The genes are TRBV5-4 and TRBJ2-1; TRBD2 matches at 7 bases. Germline assignment: CDR1 SGHNT and CDR2 YYREEE (reference sequence). With V trimmed by 6 bases and J by 8 bases, 11 bases remained unmatched. CDR3 length: 14 amino acids. The CDR3 here is CASTTSAGRDEQFF. CDR3 sequence (DNA): TGTGCCAGCACCACATCAGCGGGGAGGGATGAGCAGTTCTTC.

V gene TRBV28 combines with J gene TRBJ2-2; D remains unclear. The germline V and J ends were trimmed by 6 bases and 4 bases, with 9 bases remaining between them. The CDR3 runs to 13 residues. In germline, CDR1 is MDHEN, CDR2 SYDVKM. The CDR3 reads CASSIPATGELFF. CDR3 DNA sequence: TGTGCCAGCAGCATACCGGCCACCGGGGAGCTGTTTTTT.

This clonotype has just a few counts. CDR3 DNA sequence: TGTGCCAGCTCACTCTCCTCTGGAAACACCATATATTTT. Residues: CASSLSSGNTIYF. This rearrangement joins TRBV18 to TRBJ1-3, with D hard to call. The CDR3 length is 13 residues. Germline values: CDR1 KGHSH, CDR2 LQKENI. V dropped 4 bases and J dropped 0 bases, with 4 bases sitting between them.

The gene calls are TRBV24-1 and TRBJ2-5; D not resolved. CDR3 length equals 14 residues. Trimming removed 4 bases from V and 1 base from J, with 9 bases in between. Germline loops: CDR1 KGHDR, CDR2 SFDVKD. CDR3 residues: CATSEPGIQETQYF. The DNA for the CDR3 is TGTGCCACCAGTGAGCCAGGCATCCAAGAGACCCAGTACTTC.

This rearrangement joins TRBV3-1 to TRBJ2-7; TRBD2 matches 8 bases. In germline, CDR1 is LGHDT, CDR2 YNNKEL (reference sequence). V lost 4 bases, J lost 2 bases, and 7 bases stayed unmatched. The CDR3 consists of 15 residues. The chain's CDR3 is CASSPRAGLAYEQYF. CDR3 coding DNA: TGTGCCAGCAGCCCCCGCGCGGGACTAGCCTACGAGCAGTACTTC.

This clonotype occurred once. This sequence joins TRBV24-1 and TRBJ2-5; D unresolved. This CDR3 contains 16 residues. Deletions cut 4 bases from V and 4 bases from J, with 18 bases between. Germline CDR1 reads KGHDR; CDR2 reads SFDVKD. The CDR3 coding sequence is TGTGCCACCAGTGACCCGGGTTTATCGGGTTCAGAGACCCAGTACTTC. Protein sequence: CATSDPGLSGSETQYF.

A single count supports this clonotype. This chain uses TRBV30 with TRBJ2-1; the match to TRBD1 covers 8 bases. This CDR3 region has 16 residues. J gave up 9 bases and V 0 bases, and 13 bases lay outside the gene matches. Germline V gene data show CDR1 as GTSNPN and CDR2 as SVGIG (reference sequence). The CDR3 DNA reads TGTGCCTGGAGTGTACTTCGACAGGGGACCCGGGGTGAGCAGTTCTTC. As protein: CAWSVLRQGTRGEQFF.

The rearrangement links TRBV2 to TRBJ1-1; D is unclear. CDR3 length: 14 residues. Deletions cut 7 bases from V and 1 base from J, with 13 bases between. Germline V gene lookup returns CDR1 SNHLY and CDR2 FYNNEI. This CDR3 reads CASTRGVGNTEAFF. Written as DNA, the CDR3 is TGTGCCAGCACGCGGGGAGTCGGGAACACTGAAGCTTTCTTT.

This rearrangement joins TRBV30 to TRBJ1-2; no reliable D call. Germline loops: CDR1 GTSNPN, CDR2 SVGIG (reference sequence). Trimming removed 0 bases at V and 7 bases at J, with 6 bases between. The CDR3 extends over 11 amino acids. The CDR3 region is CAWSVLGGYTF. The CDR3, as DNA: TGTGCCTGGAGTGTATTGGGTGGCTACACCTTC.

This clonotype was picked up a small number of times. This chain connects TRBV14 to TRBJ2-2; maybe TRBD2 (5 bases). This CDR3 spans 14 amino acids. The germline V gene encodes CDR1 SGHDN and CDR2 FVKESK. V lost 4 bases and J 0 bases, leaving 6 bases between the germline ends. CDR3 sequence: CASSLGTNTGELFF. The CDR3 coding sequence is TGTGCCAGCAGCCTCGGGACGAACACCGGGGAGCTGTTTTTT.